The clone carrying this T cell receptor (beta chain) was observed a single time. The Seattle patients, enrolled during active infection, were followed longitudinally. This sample is drawn from a study of blood T cell repertoires in COVID-19. Study-wide context: Collection of acute and convalescent COVID-19 samples took place in the United States, Italy and Spain. Sample material is recorded as cDNA or gDNA derived from T cells, B-cell-depleted T cells, or PBMCs.

Original methodology: Quantification of nucleated cells was approximated via reference gene primer amplification. Here immunoSEQ multiplex PCR was the method, and the copy in TCRdb shows in-frame clones only, minus some. V and J calls and clone size are as listed in that table; D and trimming were resolved from the DNA. The sample has about 230,000 clones; more than 75% are singletons. The CDR3 totals 13 residues. Germline assignment: CDR1 SGDLS and CDR2 YYNGEE. Trimming took 2 bases from V and 3 from J, leaving 8 bases between them. The origin of this receptor is a man in his fifties with COVID-19, enrolled during active disease. This chain joins TRBV9 and TRBJ1-2; possibly TRBD1 for D (5 bases). Specimen: peripheral blood. This CDR3 is CASSVGQHYGYTF. The DNA for the CDR3 is TGTGCCAGCAGCGTCGGACAACACTATGGCTACACCTTC. The full variable domain, with the rest looked up from reference TRBV9 and TRBJ1-2, is DSGVTQTPKHLITATGQRVTLRCSPRSGDLSVYWYQQSLDQGLQFLIQYYNGEERAKGNILERFSAQQFPDLHSELNLSSLELGDSALYFCASSVGQHYGYTFGSGTRLTVV.